Each of the 2 T cell receptor beta chains below was sequenced from the same sample in a study of T cells after yellow fever vaccination. TCRdb reprocessed the 5' RACE reads with MiXCR, giving one entry per CDR3 protein. The sample consists of approximately 610,000 distinct CDR3 sequences, less than 20% of them appearing once. Specimen: PBMCs, collected about 5 days after the first yellow fever vaccination. The receptors were gathered from a man aged 18 to 29 who received the YFV17D yellow fever vaccine.

The rearrangement uses TRBV18 and TRBJ2-6, with 7 bases that match TRBD2. The V gene's germline CDR1 is KGHSH and CDR2 LQKENI. The junction had 8 bases not matched to a gene; V was cut back by 6 bases and J by 0 bases. CDR3 size: 17 residues. CDR3 protein: CASSPTRTSSGANVLTF. DNA of the CDR3: TGTGCCAGCTCGCCTACCAGGACTAGCTCTGGGGCCAACGTCCTGACTTTC.

Only a few counts were recorded for this clonotype. This sequence joins TRBV20-1 and TRBJ2-2; 12 nucleotides align to TRBD2. This CDR3 is 14 amino acids long. The germline V gene encodes CDR1 DFQATT and CDR2 SNEGSKA (reference sequence). V shed 4 bases, J shed 6 bases, and the junction held 3 bases outside the gene matches. Here the CDR3 reads CSATPSGGAGELFF. Here the CDR3 DNA reads TGCAGTGCTACCCCTAGCGGGGGGGCCGGGGAGCTGTTTTTT.